This T cell receptor beta chain was obtained from a study of T cells in Graves' hyperthyroidism and ophthalmopathy. V lost 8 bases to trimming and J lost 5 bases, with 9 bases between them. CDR1 and CDR2 (germline): SEHNR, FQNEAQ (reference sequence). CDR3 size: 11 residues. TCR beta CDR3 regions were amplified from RNA transcripts. Primed by the HTBI set, a first-round RT-PCR was run on the TCR CDR3. TCRdb reprocessed the multiplex PCR reads with MiXCR, giving one entry per CDR3 protein. The data hold 600,000 to 700,000 distinct CDR3 sequences, with 14% to 15% observed a single time. J is TRBJ2-5 and V is TRBV7-9, with a possible D match to TRBD2 (5 bases). Sequenced sample: blood. The clonotype originates from a woman aged 40 to 55 with Graves' ophthalmopathy. This CDR3 reads CASGGGETQYF. The CDR3 coding sequence is TGTGCCAGCGGAGGTGGGGAGACCCAGTACTTC.